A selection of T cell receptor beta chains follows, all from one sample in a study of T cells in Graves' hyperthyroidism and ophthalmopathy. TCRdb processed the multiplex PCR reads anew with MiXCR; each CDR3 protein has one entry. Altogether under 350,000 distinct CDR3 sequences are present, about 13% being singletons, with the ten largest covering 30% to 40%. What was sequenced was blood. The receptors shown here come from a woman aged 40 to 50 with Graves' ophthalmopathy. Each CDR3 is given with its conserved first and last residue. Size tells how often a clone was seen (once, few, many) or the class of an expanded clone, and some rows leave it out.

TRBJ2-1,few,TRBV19,CASSNPSGGGNEQFF
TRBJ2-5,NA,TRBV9,CASSARTSGQETQYF
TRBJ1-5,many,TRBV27,CASSLQGAGQPQHF
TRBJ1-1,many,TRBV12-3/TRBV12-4,CASSADTNTEAFF
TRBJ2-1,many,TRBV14,CASSQVGGTGSRFSSYNEQFF
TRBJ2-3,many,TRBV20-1,CSARVLTTVPDTQYF
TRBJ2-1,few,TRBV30,CAWSVGGPSSYNEQFF
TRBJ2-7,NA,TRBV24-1,CATSDLRGREQYF
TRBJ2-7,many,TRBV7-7,CASSQRRGYEQYF
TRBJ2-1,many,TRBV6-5,CASSYSTPGRDEQFF
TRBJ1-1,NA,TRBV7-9,CASSLGPTDPEAFF
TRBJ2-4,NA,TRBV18,CASSPPLREQSKNIQYF
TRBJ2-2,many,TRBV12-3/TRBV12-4,CASSLDGAATGELFF
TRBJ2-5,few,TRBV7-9,CASSSRALPQETQYF
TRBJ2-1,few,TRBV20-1,CSARDSGTPGGEQFF
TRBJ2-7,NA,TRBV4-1,CASSQSVNEQYF
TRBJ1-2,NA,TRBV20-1,CSAGGSGRYTF
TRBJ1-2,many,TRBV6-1,CASSVGRRGSGGYTF
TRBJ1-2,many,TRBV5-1,CASSPEDYGYTF
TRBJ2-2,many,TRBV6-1,CASPATSGKSNTGELFF
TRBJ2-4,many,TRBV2,CASNSGPGKNIQYF
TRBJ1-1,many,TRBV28,CAIQGTQAFF
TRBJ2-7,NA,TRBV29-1,CSALISGASYEQYF
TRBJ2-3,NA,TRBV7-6,CASSRGPRTDTQYF
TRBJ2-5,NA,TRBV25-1,CASGTSETQYF
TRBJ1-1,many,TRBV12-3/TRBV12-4,CASIPTVNTEAFF
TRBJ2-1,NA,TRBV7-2,CASRGLAGGWEQFF
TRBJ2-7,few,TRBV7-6,CASSLEASGVPYEQYF
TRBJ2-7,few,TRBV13,CASSPGVAGEEQYF
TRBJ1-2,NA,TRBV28,CASLGGGVYGYTF
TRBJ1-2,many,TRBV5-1,CASSPPTGKGGNYGYTF
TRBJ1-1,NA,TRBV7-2,CASSFTRGNTEAFF
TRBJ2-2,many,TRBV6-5,CASSLWRNTGELFF
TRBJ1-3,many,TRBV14,CASSQDSRRSSGNTIYF
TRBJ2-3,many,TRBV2,CASSGRRTDTQYF
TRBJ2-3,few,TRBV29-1,CSVLGISIGESQYF
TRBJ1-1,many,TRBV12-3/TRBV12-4,CASSARRGSNTEAFF
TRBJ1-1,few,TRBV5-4,CASSPQGVMNTEAFF
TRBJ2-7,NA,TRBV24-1,CATTMEVPGEQYF
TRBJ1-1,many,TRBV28,CASRNTGGNTEAFF
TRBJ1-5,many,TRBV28,CATEETNQPQHF